This T cell receptor (beta chain) was sequenced during a study of T cells in Graves' hyperthyroidism and ophthalmopathy. RNA transcripts provided the source from which TCR beta CDR3 regions were amplified. HTBI primers were used for first-round RT-PCR of the TCR CDR3. TCRdb ran MiXCR on the multiplex PCR reads and lists one entry per CDR3 protein. This sample carries 640,000 or so distinct CDR3 sequences, approximately 15% of them seen once, and the ten largest clones take around 7%. With 0 bases removed from V and 10 bases from J, the gap between germline ends came to 7 bases. There are 11 residues in the CDR3. The germline gives CDR1 GTSNPN, CDR2 SVGIG (reference sequence).

Sequencing used blood. The J gene is TRBJ2-1, the V gene TRBV30; D is uncertain. The clonotype comes from a woman aged 18-30 years with Graves' ophthalmopathy. CDR3: CAWSVFGEQFF. In DNA form, the CDR3 reads TGTGCCTGGAGTGTTTTTGGAGAGCAGTTCTTC.